This TCR beta chain was observed in a study of T cells after yellow fever vaccination. This clonotype was detected ten times or more. MiXCR, run by TCRdb on the 5' RACE reads, gives a single entry per CDR3 protein. The table lists a few hundred thousand distinct CDR3 sequences, about 4% of them singletons, with 20% to 25% in the top ten. Material: PBMCs, obtained 5 days after the yellow fever booster vaccination. This TCR derives from a man aged 18 to 29 who received the YFV17D yellow fever vaccine.

CDR3: CASSLAGEEAFF. DNA for the CDR3: TGTGCCAGCAGCTTGGCTGGGGAGGAAGCTTTCTTT. The chain has TRBV5-5 and TRBJ1-1, with unresolved D. Germline lookup yields CDR1 SGHKS and CDR2 YYEKEE (reference sequence). Deletions cut 0 bases from V and 8 bases from J, with 8 bases between. The CDR3 is 12 amino acids. The variable domain in full, completed from reference TRBV5-5 and TRBJ1-1, reads DAGVTQSPTHLIKTRGQQVTLRCSPISGHKSVSWYQQVLGQGPQFIFQYYEKEERGRGNFPDRFSARQFPNYSSELNVNALLLGDSALYLCASSLAGEEAFFGQGTRLTVV.